This T cell receptor (beta chain) is drawn from a study of cytomegalovirus exposure and HLA in healthy donors. Study findings and constraints: A later analysis reportedly found fewer N-insertions in an Asian-associated ancestry cluster than the roughly 730-donor mean. Prior analysis indicated that the majority of TCR beta V segments exhibited productivity approximately 87% or approximately 30% of the time. One cluster of highly shared sequence variants probably arose as a sequencing artifact.

The germline V gene has CDR1 MNHNY and CDR2 SVGAGI (reference sequence). J gave up 5 bases and V 8 bases, and 3 bases lay outside the gene matches. The CDR3 extends over 12 amino acids. In regard to this clone: Antigen: not known.

With 60 Vbeta and 13 Jbeta primers, the PCR was carried out. Clones were sequenced by immunoSEQ multiplex PCR, and TCRdb holds only the in-frame ones, with some missing. This table has over 150,000 clones, 65% to 80% appearing once. This TCR was sampled from a woman aged 40 to 50 in good health and CMV-seronegative. The specimen was PBMCs. The V call is TRBV6-6, the J call TRBJ2-7; 10 bases fit TRBD1. CDR3 sequence: CASGDRGHEQYF. The CDR3 DNA reads TGTGCCAGCGGGGACAGGGGTCACGAGCAGTACTTC.